A single sample gave rise to the 22 T cell receptor beta chains below, sequenced in a study of T cell responses to AZD1222 COVID-19 vaccine. The data were produced by immunoSEQ multiplex PCR, yet TCRdb's version contains in-frame clones alone and is incomplete. Of around 120,000 clones in the sample, 85% to 95% were seen once. Here the sequenced sample was peripheral blood, taken 28 days after the second AZD1222 dose. Receptors were obtained from an adult who received the AZD1222 COVID-19 vaccine.

The V and J genes are TRBV4-1 and TRBJ1-6, with 7 bases identical to TRBD1. There are 14 residues in the CDR3. The J segment lost 9 bases and the V segment lost 6 bases, leaving 8 bases of the junction unmatched. Per the germline V gene, CDR1 is MGHRA and CDR2 is YSYEKL. In DNA form, the CDR3 reads TGCGCCAGCAGACAGACAGGGATTGGTTCACCCCTCCACTTT. Translation: CASRQTGIGSPLHF.

The genes are TRBV2 and TRBJ1-1, with 9 bases fitting TRBD1. V gave up 7 bases and J gave up 1 base; unmatched junction bases: 13. In germline, CDR1 is SNHLY, CDR2 FYNNEI. This CDR3 comprises 17 residues. The CDR3 nucleotides read TGTGCCAGCACCGGGACAGGGAAAAAGGGCTGGAACACTGAAGCTTTCTTT. Its protein product is CASTGTGKKGWNTEAFF.

The rearrangement joins TRBV2 to TRBJ2-5, with D perhaps given as TRBD1 or TRBD2 (5 bases each). CDR1 SNHLY and CDR2 FYNNEI come from the germline V gene. CDR3 size: 12 residues. V lost 4 bases to trimming and J lost 4 bases, with 7 bases between them. CDR3 amino acids: CASSGGGETQYF. The CDR3, as DNA: TGTGCCAGCAGTGGTGGGGGAGAGACCCAGTACTTC. The complete variable domain, with remaining parts taken from reference TRBV2 and TRBJ2-5, reads EPEVTQTPSHQVTQMGQEVILRCVPISNHLYFYWYRQILGQKVEFLVSFYNNEISEKSEIFDDQFSVERPDGSNFTLKIRSTKLEDSAMYFCASSGGGETQYFGPGTRLLVL.

The chain has TRBV7-9 and TRBJ1-3; D is ambiguous. The CDR3 is 16 residues long. The germline V gene has CDR1 SEHNR and CDR2 FQNEAQ (reference sequence). V was pared by 5 bases and J by 2 bases, with 16 bases between. CDR3 sequence (DNA): TGTGCCAGCAGCCGACTAATACTTGAAACTGGAAACACCATATATTTT. Translated, it gives CASSRLILETGNTIYF.

J is TRBJ2-4 and V is TRBV25-1; no clear D gene. The V and J ends lost 5 bases and 0 bases respectively, with 17 bases between them. CDR3 length: 17 amino acids. The germline V gene encodes CDR1 MGHDK and CDR2 SYGVNS. Written as DNA, the CDR3 is TGTGCCAGCAGTTCATTCGTGGGTTTTGAAGCCAAAAACATTCAGTACTTC. Its protein product is CASSSFVGFEAKNIQYF. Combining the CDR3 with reference TRBV25-1 and TRBJ2-4 gives the whole variable domain EADIYQTPRYLVIGTGKKITLECSQTMGHDKMYWYQQDPGMELHLIHYSYGVNSTEKGDLSSESTVSRIRTEHFPLTLESARPSHTSQYLCASSSFVGFEAKNIQYFGAGTRLSVL.

This chain links TRBV9 with TRBJ1-2; 8 bases align to TRBD1. This CDR3 contains 15 residues. J gave up 4 bases and V 4 bases, and 9 bases lay outside the gene matches. The germline V gene has CDR1 SGDLS and CDR2 YYNGEE. The CDR3 bases are TGTGCCAGCAGCTTAACCCAGGGGGCTGGCTATGGCTACACCTTC. Encoded protein: CASSLTQGAGYGYTF.

The chain links TRBV29-1 to TRBJ1-3; D may be TRBD1 (6 bases). The germline V gene has CDR1 SQVTM and CDR2 ANQGSEA. Trimming removed 6 bases at V and 0 bases at J, with 12 bases between. This CDR3 spans 14 amino acids. The CDR3 DNA reads TGCAGCGTATCGACAGGAAGCTCTGGAAACACCATATATTTT. Amino acid sequence: CSVSTGSSGNTIYF.

This chain joins TRBV19 and TRBJ1-5, with D hard to call. Germline V lookup: CDR1 LNHDA, CDR2 SQIVND (reference sequence). The length of the CDR3 is 15 residues. V gave up 0 bases and J gave up 4 bases, with 10 bases separating them. The CDR3 is CASSIESDFNQPQHF. CDR3 DNA sequence: TGTGCCAGTAGTATAGAGTCCGACTTTAATCAGCCCCAGCATTTT.

The chain carries TRBV19 and TRBJ1-3; no clear D. V shed 5 bases and J shed 0 bases, with 14 bases lying between them. CDR1 is LNHDA and CDR2 is SQIVND in the germline V gene (reference sequence). The CDR3 is 16 amino acids. CDR3 in amino acids: CASSLGRSLSGNTIYF. CDR3 in DNA: TGTGCCAGTAGTTTAGGACGGAGCCTCTCTGGAAACACCATATATTTT.

The chain has TRBV13 and TRBJ2-2, with 10 positions matching TRBD2. The CDR3 has 16 residues. J was trimmed by 4 bases and V by 5 bases; bases with no gene match: 7. Germline lookup yields CDR1 PRHDT and CDR2 FYEKMQ (reference sequence). CDR3 amino acids: CASSPWQRGGTGELFF. The DNA for the CDR3 is TGTGCCAGCAGCCCTTGGCAGCGGGGGGGCACCGGGGAGCTGTTTTTT. The full variable domain, in which reference TRBV13 and TRBJ2-2 provide the parts outside the CDR3, is AAGVIQSPRHLIKEKRETATLKCYPIPRHDTVYWYQQGPGQDPQFLISFYEKMQSDKGSIPDRFSAQQFSDYHSELNMSSLELGDSALYFCASSPWQRGGTGELFFGEGSRLTVL.

The CDR3 sequence is CATPRGAGGYTF. The CDR3 DNA follows: TGTGCCACCCCCCGGGGGGCGGGTGGCTACACCTTC. The genes are TRBV7-8 and TRBJ1-2; a weak D match, TRBD1 (6 bases). V gave up 10 bases and J gave up 7 bases, with 16 bases separating them. Germline assignment: CDR1 SGHVS and CDR2 FQNEAQ. This CDR3 region has 12 residues.

CDR3: CASSFGGRVRAFF. The CDR3 DNA reads as TGTGCCAGCAGTTTTGGGGGCAGGGTTAGAGCTTTCTTT. The chain has TRBV12-3 or TRBV12-4 and TRBJ1-1; D may be TRBD1 (6 bases). The CDR3 consists of 13 residues. Between the trimmed V and J ends, which lost 3 bases and 10 bases, there was a span of 15 bases.

J is TRBJ1-6 and V is TRBV7-3; no clear D. CDR3 length equals 15 residues. The germline V gene encodes CDR1 SGHTA and CDR2 FQGTGA. V lost 1 base and J lost 6, with 10 bases in between. CDR3 DNA: TGTGCCAGCAGCTTAAACGGACTGTCTAATTCACCCCTCCACTTT. Encoded protein: CASSLNGLSNSPLHF.

This chain connects TRBV5-1 to TRBJ2-3, with D hard to call. Germline V lookup: CDR1 SGHRS, CDR2 YFSETQ. This CDR3 comprises 11 residues. V lost 5 bases and J 3 bases, leaving 4 bases between the germline ends. CDR3 sequence (DNA): TGCGCCAGCAGAGGGACAGATACGCAGTATTTT. Translated: CASRGTDTQYF.

V and J are TRBV19 and TRBJ1-4; the D is unclear. In germline, CDR1 is LNHDA, CDR2 SQIVND (reference sequence). Deletions cut 6 bases from V and 7 bases from J, with 18 bases between. This CDR3 spans 15 amino acids. The CDR3 coding sequence is TGTGCCAGTAGGCCGGGGTCCTCAGATGGTGAAAAACTGTTTTTT. It encodes CASRPGSSDGEKLFF.

The chain carries TRBV2 and TRBJ1-1; D remains unclear. From germline, CDR1 is SNHLY and CDR2 FYNNEI. The CDR3 length is 13 residues. V was cut by 0 bases and J by 11 bases, with 13 bases left in between. The CDR3 loop reads CASSEAGPPGAFF. In DNA, the CDR3 is TGTGCCAGCAGTGAAGCAGGGCCGCCGGGCGCTTTCTTT.

The chain employs TRBV7-9 and TRBJ2-7; 7 nucleotides agree with TRBD1. V gave up 5 bases and J gave up 2 bases; unmatched junction bases: 6. Germline CDR1 and CDR2: SEHNR and FQNEAQ (reference sequence). This CDR3 region has 14 residues. The CDR3, as DNA: TGTGCCAGCAGCGCGTGGGACAGACCCTACGAGCAGTACTTC. Protein sequence: CASSAWDRPYEQYF.

J is TRBJ1-2 and V is TRBV30; D possibly corresponds to TRBD1 (5 bases). V lost 1 base and J lost 2, with 8 bases in between. Germline-derived CDR1 and CDR2 are GTSNPN and SVGIG (reference sequence). This CDR3 has 13 residues. This CDR3 reads CAWSGDGNYGYTF. The CDR3 DNA sequence: TGTGCCTGGAGTGGGGACGGCAACTATGGCTACACCTTC.

The chain uses TRBV5-1 and TRBJ1-3; D unclear. CDR1 is SGHRS and CDR2 is YFSETQ in the germline V gene. The germline V and J ends were trimmed by 2 bases and 3 bases, with 6 bases remaining between them. The CDR3 covers 13 residues. The CDR3 region is CASSLGSGNTIYF. DNA for the CDR3: TGCGCCAGCAGCTTAGGCAGTGGAAACACCATATATTTT.

The chain combines TRBV2 with TRBJ1-4; D might be TRBD1 (5 bases). CDR3 length: 12 residues. The germline gives CDR1 SNHLY, CDR2 FYNNEI. The V end was cut by 6 bases, the J end by 14 bases, with 16 bases between. The CDR3 loop reads CASRGGGEGLFF. CDR3 coding DNA: TGTGCCAGCAGGGGTGGTGGGGAGGGGCTGTTTTTT.

This rearrangement joins TRBV5-1 to TRBJ1-3; possible D gene TRBD1, 5 bases. V was cut by 4 bases and J by 8 bases, with 16 bases left in between. The germline V gene encodes CDR1 SGHRS and CDR2 YFSETQ. The CDR3 is 14 amino acids. CDR3 in amino acids: CASSPVTAGHTIYF. The CDR3 DNA sequence: TGCGCCAGCAGCCCGGTGACAGCGGGGCACACCATATATTTT.

This chain links TRBV4-1 with TRBJ1-2; 7 nucleotides align to TRBD1. There are 14 residues in the CDR3. Trimming took 2 bases from V and 6 from J; bases not matched to a gene: 6. Germline CDR1 and CDR2: MGHRA and YSYEKL. Here the CDR3 DNA reads TGCGCCAGCAGCCAAAACAGGGGCGGTGATGGCTACACCTTC. Protein product: CASSQNRGGDGYTF.